The subject of this entry is one T cell receptor beta chain. Authors' methods: Estimates of nucleated cell counts were drawn from the amplification of reference gene primers. The data were produced by immunoSEQ multiplex PCR, yet TCRdb's version contains in-frame clones alone and is incomplete. D and trimming were read from the DNA, whereas the V and J calls and clone size are those reported in that table. The sample records about 120,000 clones, around 80% being singletons. This record comes from a study of blood T cell repertoires in COVID-19. As for the study in general: The United States, Italy and Spain supplied acute and convalescent COVID-19 samples.

CDR3 length equals 13 residues. Germline CDR1 SGHTA, CDR2 FQGNSA. The ends were cut back, 3 bases at V and 8 bases at J, with 8 bases in the middle. This receptor was taken from a woman older than 75 with acute or convalescent COVID-19. The rearrangement links TRBV7-2 to TRBJ1-6; D unresolved. Specimen: peripheral blood. The CDR3 is CASSFSPDSPLHF. The CDR3 DNA follows: TGTGCCAGCAGCTTTAGTCCGGATTCACCCCTCCACTTT.